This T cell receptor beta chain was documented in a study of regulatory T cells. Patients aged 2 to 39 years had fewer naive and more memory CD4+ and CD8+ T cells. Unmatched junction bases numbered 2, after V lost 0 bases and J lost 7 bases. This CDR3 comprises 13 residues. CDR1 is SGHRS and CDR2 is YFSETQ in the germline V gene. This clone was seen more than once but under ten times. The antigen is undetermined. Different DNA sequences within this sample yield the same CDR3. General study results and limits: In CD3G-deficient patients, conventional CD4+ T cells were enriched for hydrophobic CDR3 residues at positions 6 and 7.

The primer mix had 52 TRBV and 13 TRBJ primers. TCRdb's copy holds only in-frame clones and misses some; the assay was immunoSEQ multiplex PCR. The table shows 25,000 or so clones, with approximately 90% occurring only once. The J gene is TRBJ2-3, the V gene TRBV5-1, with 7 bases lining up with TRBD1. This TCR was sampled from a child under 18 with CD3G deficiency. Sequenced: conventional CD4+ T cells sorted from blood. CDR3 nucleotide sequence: TGCGCCAGCAGCTTGGCCAGGGGGAATACGCAGTATTTT. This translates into CASSLARGNTQYF.